This TCR beta chain appears in the sequencing data of a study of T-cell reconstitution after alpha-beta-depleted transplantation in children. The CDR3 runs 14 residues. Trimming shortened V by 3 bases and J by 1 base, and 9 bases separated the two germline ends. CDR1 is KGHSH and CDR2 is LQKENI in the germline V gene. Unique molecular identifiers were used in preparing the TCRbeta library. A single record per CDR3 protein comes from TCRdb applying MiXCR to the PCR reads. The top ten clones hold 2% to 2.5% of a sample with some 500,000 distinct CDR3 sequences, about 33% of them seen once. The specimen was PBMCs from the stem cell graft donor, collected from the stem cell graft. The source is a human donor who donated a stem cell graft to a child with aplastic anemia. The V call is TRBV18, the J call TRBJ2-5; no clear D. Written as DNA, the CDR3 is TGTGCCAGCTCACCCGGTCAACCCCAAGAGACCCAGTACTTC. Amino acid sequence: CASSPGQPQETQYF.